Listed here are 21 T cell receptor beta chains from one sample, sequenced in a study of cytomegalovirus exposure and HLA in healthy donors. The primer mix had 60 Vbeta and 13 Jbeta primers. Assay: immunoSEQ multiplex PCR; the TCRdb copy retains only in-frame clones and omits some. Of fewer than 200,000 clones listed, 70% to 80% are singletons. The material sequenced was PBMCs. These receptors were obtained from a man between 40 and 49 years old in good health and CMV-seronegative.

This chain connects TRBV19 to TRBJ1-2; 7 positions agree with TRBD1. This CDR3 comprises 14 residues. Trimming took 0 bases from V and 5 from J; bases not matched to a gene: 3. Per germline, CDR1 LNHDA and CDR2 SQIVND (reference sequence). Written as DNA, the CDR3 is TGTGCCAGTAGTATAGACAGGGGGAGTTATGGCTACACCTTC. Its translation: CASSIDRGSYGYTF.

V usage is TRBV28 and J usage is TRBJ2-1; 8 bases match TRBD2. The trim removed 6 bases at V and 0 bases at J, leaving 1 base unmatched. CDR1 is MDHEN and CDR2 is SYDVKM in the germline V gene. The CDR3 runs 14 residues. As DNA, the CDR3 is TGTGCCAGCAGCCGGGGGGGCTCCTACAATGAGCAGTTCTTC. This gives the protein CASSRGGSYNEQFF.

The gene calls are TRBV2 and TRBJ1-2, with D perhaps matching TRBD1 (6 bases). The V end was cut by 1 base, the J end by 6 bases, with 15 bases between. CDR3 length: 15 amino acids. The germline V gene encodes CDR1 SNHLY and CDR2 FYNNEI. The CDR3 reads CASSEEGEQFDGYTF. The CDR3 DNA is TGTGCCAGCAGTGAAGAGGGGGAACAGTTCGATGGCTACACCTTC.

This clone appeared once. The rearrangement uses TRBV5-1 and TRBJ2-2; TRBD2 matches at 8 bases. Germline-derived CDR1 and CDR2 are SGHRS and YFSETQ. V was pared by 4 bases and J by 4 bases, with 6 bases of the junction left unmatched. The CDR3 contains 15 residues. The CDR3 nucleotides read TGCGCCAGCAGCCCCCCGGGAGGGAGCACCGGGGAGCTGTTTTTT. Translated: CASSPPGGSTGELFF.

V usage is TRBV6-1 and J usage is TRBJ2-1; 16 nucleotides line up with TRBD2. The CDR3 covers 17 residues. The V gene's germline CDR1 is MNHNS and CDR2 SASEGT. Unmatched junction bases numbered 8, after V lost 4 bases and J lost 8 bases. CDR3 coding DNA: TGTGCCAGCAGTGCTGCCGGGACTAGCGGGAGGGGAGATGAGCAGTTCTTC. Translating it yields CASSAAGTSGRGDEQFF.

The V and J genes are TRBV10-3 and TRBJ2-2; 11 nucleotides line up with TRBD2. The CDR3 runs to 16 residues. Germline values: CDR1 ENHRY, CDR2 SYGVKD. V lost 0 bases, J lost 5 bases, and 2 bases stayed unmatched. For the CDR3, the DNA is TGTGCCATCAGTGAGTCTCTAGCGGGAGGAACCGGGGAGCTGTTTTTT. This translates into CAISESLAGGTGELFF.

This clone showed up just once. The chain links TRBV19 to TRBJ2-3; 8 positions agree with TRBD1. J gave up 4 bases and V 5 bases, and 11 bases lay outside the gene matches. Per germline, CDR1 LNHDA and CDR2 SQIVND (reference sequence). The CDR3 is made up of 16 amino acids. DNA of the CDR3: TGTGCCAGTAGTTTCACGACAGGGGTAGGGGCAGATACGCAGTATTTT. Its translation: CASSFTTGVGADTQYF.

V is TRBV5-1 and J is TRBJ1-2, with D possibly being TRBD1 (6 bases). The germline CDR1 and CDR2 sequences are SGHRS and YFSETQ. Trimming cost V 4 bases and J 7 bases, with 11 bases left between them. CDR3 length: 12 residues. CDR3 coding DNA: TGCGCCAGCAGCACCAGGGGTTTTGGCTACACCTTC. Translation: CASSTRGFGYTF.

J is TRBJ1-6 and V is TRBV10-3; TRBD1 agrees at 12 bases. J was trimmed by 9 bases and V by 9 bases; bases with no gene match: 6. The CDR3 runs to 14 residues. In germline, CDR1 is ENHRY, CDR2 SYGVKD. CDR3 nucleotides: TGTGCCATAGCGGGACAGGGGGCGCGTTCACCCCTCCACTTT. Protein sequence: CAIAGQGARSPLHF.

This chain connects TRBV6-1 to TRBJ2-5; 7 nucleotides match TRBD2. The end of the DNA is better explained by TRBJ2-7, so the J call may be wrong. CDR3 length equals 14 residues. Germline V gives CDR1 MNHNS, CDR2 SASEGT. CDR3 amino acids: CASRLTSLTYEQYF. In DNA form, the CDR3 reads TGTGCCAGCAGACTGACTAGCTTAACCTACGAGCAGTACTTC.

CDR3 in amino acids: CASSRKDRGGGELFF. The CDR3 DNA follows: TGTGCCAGCAGCCGCAAGGACAGGGGCGGCGGGGAGCTGTTTTTT. The chain links TRBV25-1 to TRBJ2-2; TRBD1 agrees at 9 bases. Germline V gene data show CDR1 as MGHDK and CDR2 as SYGVNS. This CDR3 contains 15 residues. V shed 6 bases, J shed 7 bases, and the junction held 9 bases outside the gene matches.

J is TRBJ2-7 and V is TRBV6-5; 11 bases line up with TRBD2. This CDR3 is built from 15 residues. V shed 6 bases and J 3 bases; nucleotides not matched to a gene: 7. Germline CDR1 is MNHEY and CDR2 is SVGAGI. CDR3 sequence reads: CASSHGLAGGYEQYF. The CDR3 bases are TGTGCCAGCAGCCACGGGCTAGCGGGAGGCTACGAGCAGTACTTC.

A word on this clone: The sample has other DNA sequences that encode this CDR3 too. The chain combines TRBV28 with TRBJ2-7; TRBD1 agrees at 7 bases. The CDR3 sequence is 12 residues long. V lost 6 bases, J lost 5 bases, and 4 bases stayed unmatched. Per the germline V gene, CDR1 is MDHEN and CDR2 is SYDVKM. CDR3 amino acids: CASRGTGDEQYF. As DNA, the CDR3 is TGTGCCAGCAGAGGAACAGGGGACGAGCAGTACTTC. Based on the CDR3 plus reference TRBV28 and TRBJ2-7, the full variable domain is DVKVTQSSRYLVKRTGEKVFLECVQDMDHENMFWYRQDPGLGLRLIYFSYDVKMKEKGDIPEGYSVSREKKERFSLILESASTNQTSMYLCASRGTGDEQYFGPGTRLTVT.

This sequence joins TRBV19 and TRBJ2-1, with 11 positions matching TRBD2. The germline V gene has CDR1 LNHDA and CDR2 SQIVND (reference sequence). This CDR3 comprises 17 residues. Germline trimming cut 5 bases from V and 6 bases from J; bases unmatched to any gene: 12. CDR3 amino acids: CASSLFPGLAVGNEQFF. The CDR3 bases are TGTGCCAGTAGTCTCTTCCCGGGACTAGCGGTGGGCAATGAGCAGTTCTTC.

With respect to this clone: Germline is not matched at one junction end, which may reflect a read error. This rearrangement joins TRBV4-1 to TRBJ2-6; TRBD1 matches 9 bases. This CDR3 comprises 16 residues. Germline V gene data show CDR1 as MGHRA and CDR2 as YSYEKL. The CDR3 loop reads CASSPGTGTGANGLTF. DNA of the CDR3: TGCGCCAGCAGCCCCGGGACAGGGACTGGGGCCAACGGCCTGACTTTC.

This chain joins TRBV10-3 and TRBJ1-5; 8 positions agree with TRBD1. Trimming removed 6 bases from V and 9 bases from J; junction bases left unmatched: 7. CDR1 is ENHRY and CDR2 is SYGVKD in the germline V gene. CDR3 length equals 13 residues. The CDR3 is CAISEDRVGPQHF. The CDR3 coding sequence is TGTGCCATCAGCGAGGACAGGGTAGGGCCCCAGCATTTT.

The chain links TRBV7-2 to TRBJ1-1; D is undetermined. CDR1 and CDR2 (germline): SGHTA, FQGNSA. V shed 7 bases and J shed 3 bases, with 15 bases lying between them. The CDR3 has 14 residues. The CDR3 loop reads CASTIGVGDTEAFF. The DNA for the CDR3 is TGTGCCAGCACCATTGGGGTCGGGGACACTGAAGCTTTCTTT.

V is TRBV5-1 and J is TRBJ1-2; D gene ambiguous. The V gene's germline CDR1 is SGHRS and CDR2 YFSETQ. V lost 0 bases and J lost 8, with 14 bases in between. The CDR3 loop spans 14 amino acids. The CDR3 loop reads CASSLDSPEGGYTF. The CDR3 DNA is TGCGCCAGCAGCTTGGACAGTCCTGAGGGAGGCTACACCTTC.

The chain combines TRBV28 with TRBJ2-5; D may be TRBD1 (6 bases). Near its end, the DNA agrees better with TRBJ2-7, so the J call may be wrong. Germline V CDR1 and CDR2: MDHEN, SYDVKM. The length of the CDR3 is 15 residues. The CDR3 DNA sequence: TGTGCCAGCAGCTACAACAGGGTGAGCTCCTACGAGCAGTACTTC. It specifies CASSYNRVSSYEQYF.

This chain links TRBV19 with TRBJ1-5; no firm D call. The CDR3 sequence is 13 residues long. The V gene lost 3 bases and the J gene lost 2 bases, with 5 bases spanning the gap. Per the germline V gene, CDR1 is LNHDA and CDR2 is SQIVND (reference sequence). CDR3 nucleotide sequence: TGTGCCAGTAGTATGCAGGGCAATCAGCCCCAGCATTTT. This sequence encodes CASSMQGNQPQHF.

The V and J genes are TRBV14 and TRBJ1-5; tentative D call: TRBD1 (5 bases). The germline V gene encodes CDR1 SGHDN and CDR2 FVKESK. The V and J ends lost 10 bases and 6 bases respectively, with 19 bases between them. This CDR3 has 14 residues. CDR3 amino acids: CATGSGGAGQPQHF. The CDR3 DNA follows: TGTGCCACCGGATCGGGCGGGGCGGGTCAGCCCCAGCATTTT.